This T cell receptor beta chain is from a study of T cell repertoires in cytomegalovirus infection. General observations from the study: Of the TCR beta families, the public ones yielded a cumulative frequency that identified carriers of CMV plus the relevant HLA.

Each CDR3 protein gets one entry after TCRdb re-called the reads with MiXCR. This table holds under 600,000 distinct CDR3 sequences, about 17% found once. The length of the CDR3 is 13 residues. Looked up from germline, CDR1 is MNHEY and CDR2 is SMNVEV (reference sequence). The V gene end was trimmed by 0 bases and the J gene end by 9 bases; junction bases not matched to a gene: 4. This clonotype was observed at least ten times. Its antigen is currently unknown. The source is a human donor in good health (CMV status not recorded). Some clones in this sample may be carry-over from other donors' samples. This chain connects TRBV27 to TRBJ1-2; 7 nucleotides agree with TRBD1. Material for sequencing was CD8+ T cells from PBMCs. The CDR3 protein is CASSLSGQNSYTF. CDR3 DNA sequence: TGTGCCAGCAGTTTATCGGGACAGAATAGCTACACCTTC.